The 3 T cell receptor beta chains below were found in one sample sequenced in a study of CD8 T cells in Susac syndrome. Reverse transcription of about 0.45 to 1 ug RNA was performed with random hexamers. TCRdb ran MiXCR on the immunoSEQ multiplex PCR reads and lists one entry per CDR3 protein. The sample includes roughly 140,000 distinct CDR3 sequences, roughly 95% of them seen just once. Sequenced input: CD8+ T cells from PBMCs. Source of these receptors: a human donor with multiple sclerosis.

V usage is TRBV11-2 and J usage is TRBJ2-1, with 10 bases fitting TRBD1. Germline V CDR1 and CDR2: SGHAT, FQNNGV. V lost 3 bases, J lost 8 bases, and 1 base stayed unmatched. CDR3 length: 13 residues. The CDR3 sequence is CASSLTGGDEQFF. The CDR3 DNA follows: TGTGCCAGCAGCTTGACAGGGGGCGATGAGCAGTTCTTC.

In DNA, the CDR3 is TGTGCCAGCAGCGTAGGCGGCGGGGTTACCTACGAGCAGTACTTC. Protein product: CASSVGGGVTYEQYF. The V and J genes are TRBV9 and TRBJ2-7, with D perhaps matching TRBD2 (6 bases). The CDR3 consists of 15 residues. V dropped 0 bases and J dropped 2 bases, with 12 bases sitting between them. The V gene's germline CDR1 is SGDLS and CDR2 YYNGEE. The entire variable domain, with the rest obtained from reference TRBV9 and TRBJ2-7, is as follows: DSGVTQTPKHLITATGQRVTLRCSPRSGDLSVYWYQQSLDQGLQFLIQYYNGEERAKGNILERFSAQQFPDLHSELNLSSLELGDSALYFCASSVGGGVTYEQYFGPGTRLTVT.

This rearrangement joins TRBV12-3 or TRBV12-4 to TRBJ2-1; 9 positions agree with TRBD1. With 6 bases clipped from V and 5 bases from J, the junction kept 5 bases outside the gene matches. This CDR3 is built from 14 residues. The CDR3: CASSHGTGNNEQFF. DNA for the CDR3: TGTGCCAGCAGCCACGGGACAGGGAACAATGAGCAGTTCTTC.